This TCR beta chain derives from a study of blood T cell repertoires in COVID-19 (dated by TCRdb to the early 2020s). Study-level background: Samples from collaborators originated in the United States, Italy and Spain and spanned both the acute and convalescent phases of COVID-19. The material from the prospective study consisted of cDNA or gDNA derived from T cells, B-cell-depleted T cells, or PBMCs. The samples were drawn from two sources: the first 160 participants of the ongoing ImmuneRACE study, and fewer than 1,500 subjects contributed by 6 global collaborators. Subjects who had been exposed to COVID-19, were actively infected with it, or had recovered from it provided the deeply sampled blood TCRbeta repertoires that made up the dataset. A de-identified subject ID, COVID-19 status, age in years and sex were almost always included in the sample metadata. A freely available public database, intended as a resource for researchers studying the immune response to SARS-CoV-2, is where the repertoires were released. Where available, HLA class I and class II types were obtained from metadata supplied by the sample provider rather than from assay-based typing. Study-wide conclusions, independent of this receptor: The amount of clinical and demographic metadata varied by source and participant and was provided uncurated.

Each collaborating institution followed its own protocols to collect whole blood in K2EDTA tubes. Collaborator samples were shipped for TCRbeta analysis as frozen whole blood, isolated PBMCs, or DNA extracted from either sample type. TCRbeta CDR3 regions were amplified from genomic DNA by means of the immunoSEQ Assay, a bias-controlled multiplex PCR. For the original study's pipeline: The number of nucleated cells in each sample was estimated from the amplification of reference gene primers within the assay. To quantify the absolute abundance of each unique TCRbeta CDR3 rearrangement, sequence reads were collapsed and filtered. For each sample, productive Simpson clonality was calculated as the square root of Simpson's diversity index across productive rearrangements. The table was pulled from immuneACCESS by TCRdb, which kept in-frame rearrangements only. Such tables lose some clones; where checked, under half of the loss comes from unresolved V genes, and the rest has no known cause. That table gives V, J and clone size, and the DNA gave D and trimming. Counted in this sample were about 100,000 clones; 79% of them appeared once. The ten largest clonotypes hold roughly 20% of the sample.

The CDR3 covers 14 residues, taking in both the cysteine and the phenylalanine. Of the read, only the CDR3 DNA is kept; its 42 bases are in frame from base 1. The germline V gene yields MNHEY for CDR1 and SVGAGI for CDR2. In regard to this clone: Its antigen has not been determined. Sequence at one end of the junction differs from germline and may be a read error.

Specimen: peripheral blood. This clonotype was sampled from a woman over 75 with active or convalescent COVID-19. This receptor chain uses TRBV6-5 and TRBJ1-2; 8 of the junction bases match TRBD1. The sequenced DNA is TGTGCCAGCAGTCCCACCGGGGGGACAGGTTGGTCGGCCTTC. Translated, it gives CASSPTGGTGWSAF.